These T cell receptor beta chains were read from a single sample in a study of shared clonotypes between healthy human individuals. Clones were read by immunoSEQ multiplex PCR, and TCRdb kept only the in-frame ones, dropping some. The sample consists of a few hundred thousand clones, around 77% of them appearing once. The sample consisted of PBMCs. Every receptor here comes from a woman between 40 and 50 years old in good health. Some clones in this sample may be carry-over from other donors' samples. The CDR3 runs from the conserved cysteine through the conserved F or W. The D gene is left open where the match is weak. Where a row states a size, it is once, few, many or the class of an expanded clone; other rows omit it.

TRBJ2-7 | NA | TRBV28 | few | 13 | CASRPTGNYEQYF | TGTGCCAGCAGGCCGACAGGAAACTACGAGCAGTACTTC
TRBJ2-3 | TRBD2 | TRBV15 | NA | 14 | CATGGLAGSDTQYF | TGTGCCACCGGGGGACTAGCGGGATCAGATACGCAGTATTTT
TRBJ2-1 | TRBD2 | TRBV4-2 | NA | 17 | CASSQERASGRNNEQFF | TGTGCCAGCAGCCAAGAAAGGGCTAGCGGGAGGAACAATGAGCAGTTCTTC
TRBJ2-7 | NA | TRBV28 | NA | 11 | CASSTYYEQYF | TGTGCCAGCAGTACCTACTACGAGCAGTACTTC
TRBJ2-1 | TRBD1 | TRBV6-5 | NA | 15 | CASSTVQGARNEQFF | TGTGCCAGCAGCACAGTACAGGGGGCGCGCAATGAGCAGTTCTTC
TRBJ2-7 | NA | TRBV7-9 | NA | 13 | CASSLGYQREQYF | TGTGCCAGCAGCTTAGGGTATCAGAGAGAGCAGTACTTC
TRBJ1-5 | NA | TRBV30 | NA | 15 | CAWSMGFVSNQPQHF | TGTGCCTGGAGTATGGGGTTCGTTAGCAATCAGCCCCAGCATTTT
TRBJ2-7 | TRBD1 | TRBV28 | NA | 14 | CASRRTGGSYEQYF | TGTGCCAGCAGGAGGACAGGGGGATCGTACGAGCAGTACTTC
TRBJ2-1 | NA | TRBV5-1 | NA | 13 | CASSLASYNEQFF | TGCGCCAGCAGCTTGGCCAGTTACAATGAGCAGTTCTTC
TRBJ2-1 | NA | TRBV5-6 | NA | 15 | CASSLFQGHSNEQFF | TGTGCCAGCAGCTTGTTCCAGGGTCATAGCAATGAGCAGTTCTTC